This T cell receptor (beta chain) emerged from a study of cytomegalovirus exposure and HLA in healthy donors. The V segment lost 10 bases and the J segment 2 bases; nucleotides outside the gene matches: 7. Germline V gene lookup returns CDR1 SNHLY and CDR2 FYNNEI. The CDR3 is made up of 13 amino acids. The PCR contained 60 Vbeta and 13 Jbeta primers. Clones were sequenced by immunoSEQ multiplex PCR, and TCRdb holds only the in-frame ones, with some missing. The sample consists of about 190,000 clones, about three quarters of them appearing once. V gene TRBV2 combines with J gene TRBJ1-2; 7 bases map to TRBD1. The TCR comes from a woman aged 40 to 49 in good health and CMV-seronegative. Source material: PBMCs. The CDR3 is CAKGDRGNYGYTF. CDR3 nucleotides: TGTGCCAAGGGGGACAGAGGGAACTATGGCTACACCTTC.